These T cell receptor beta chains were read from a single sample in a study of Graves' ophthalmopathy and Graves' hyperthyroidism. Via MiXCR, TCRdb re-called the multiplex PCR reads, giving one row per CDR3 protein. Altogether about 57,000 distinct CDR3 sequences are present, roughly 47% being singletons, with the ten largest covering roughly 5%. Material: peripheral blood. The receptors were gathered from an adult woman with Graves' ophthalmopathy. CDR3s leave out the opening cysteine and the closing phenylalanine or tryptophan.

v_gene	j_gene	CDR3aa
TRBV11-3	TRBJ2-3	ASSPWTGSTDTQY
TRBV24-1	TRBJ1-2	ATSDTGRNYGYT
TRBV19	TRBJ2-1	ASTMRTGGYNEQF
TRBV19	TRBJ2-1	ASIGGSGGWGEQF
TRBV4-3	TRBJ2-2	ASSQVVGNTGELF
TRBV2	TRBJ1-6	ASSTDRDGSPLH
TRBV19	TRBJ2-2	ASSPGAGEGTGELF
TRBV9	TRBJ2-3	ASSVGLAGGDTQY
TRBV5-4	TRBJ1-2	ASSFSQDREGYT
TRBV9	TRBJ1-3	ASRDRDSGNTIY
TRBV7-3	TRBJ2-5	ASSLVPTGETQY
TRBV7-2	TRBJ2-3	ASSLRADTQY
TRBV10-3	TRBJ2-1	AISEVAGSYNEQF
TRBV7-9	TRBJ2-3	ASSHGTVGSTDTQY
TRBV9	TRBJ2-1	ASSATGMVVNEQF
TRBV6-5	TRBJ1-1	ASSYGTGANTEAF
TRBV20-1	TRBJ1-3	SASWGSGNTIY
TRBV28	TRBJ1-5	ASSPMGSNQPQH
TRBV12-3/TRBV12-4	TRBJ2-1	ASSFWGNEQF
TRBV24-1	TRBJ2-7	ATSRDGGSYEQY
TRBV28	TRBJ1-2	ASSPLTPGLGFGYT
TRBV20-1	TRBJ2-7	SARLAGASEQY
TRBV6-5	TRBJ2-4	ASSYSWDRGLGVQC
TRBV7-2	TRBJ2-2	ASSSTSGPGELF
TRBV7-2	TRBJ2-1	ASSFATFNEQF
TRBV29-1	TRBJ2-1	SPSYNEQF
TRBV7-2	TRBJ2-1	ASSTPGQMS
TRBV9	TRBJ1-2	ASSLSGTNYGYT
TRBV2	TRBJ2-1	ASSETAGRNNEQF
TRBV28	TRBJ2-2	ATAASGTNTGALF
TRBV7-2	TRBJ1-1	ASSLYPEAF
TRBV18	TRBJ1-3	ASSRTPGTGGFGIFGNTIY
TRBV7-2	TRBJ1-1	ASSLLPPTGDTEAF
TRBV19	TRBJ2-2	ASSIGAGFTGELF
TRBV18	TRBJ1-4	ASSPQGQARGEKLF
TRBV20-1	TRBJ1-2	SALLKWRASNNYGYT
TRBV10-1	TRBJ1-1	ASSESGATEAF
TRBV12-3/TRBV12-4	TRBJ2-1	ASRDSSSTDTQF
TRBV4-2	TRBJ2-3	ASSQVRGGSDTQY
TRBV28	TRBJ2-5	ASRVQGAGETQY
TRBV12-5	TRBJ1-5	ASSTGGYQPQH
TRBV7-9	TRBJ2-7	ASSLEAGVFYEQY
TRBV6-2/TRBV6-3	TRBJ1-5	ASSQPTGLVYSNQPQH
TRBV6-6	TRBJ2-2	ASSSLVTGELF
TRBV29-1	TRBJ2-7	SVGQGAFYEQY
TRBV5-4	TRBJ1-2	ASSLAAGEGYGYT
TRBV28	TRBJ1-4	ASSLGGRLNEKLF
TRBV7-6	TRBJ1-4	ASSLDGTATNEKLF
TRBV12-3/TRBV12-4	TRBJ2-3	ASRRTGLTDTQY
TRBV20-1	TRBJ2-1	SASGRLSYNEQF
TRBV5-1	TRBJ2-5	ASSLTGTGSQETQY
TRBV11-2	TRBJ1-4	ASSPRTGNEKLF
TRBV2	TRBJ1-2	ASSEAGDRDFYGYT
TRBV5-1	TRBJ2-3	ASSLRDPTDTQY
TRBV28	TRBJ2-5	ASQTAQETQY
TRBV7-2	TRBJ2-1	ASSLDPGDTQF
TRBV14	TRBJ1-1	ASSQNWPNTEAF
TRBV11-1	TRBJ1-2	ASSLRRQGNYGYT
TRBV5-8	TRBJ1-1	ASSLTGGSTEAF